This T cell receptor (beta chain) was observed in a study of T-cell reconstitution after alpha-beta-depleted transplantation in children. The TCRbeta library incorporated unique molecular identifiers. MiXCR, applied by TCRdb to the PCR reads, yields one record per CDR3 protein. The sample shows a few hundred thousand distinct CDR3 sequences, 20% of them seen only once. This clonotype was seen a few times. V dropped 4 bases and J dropped 2; count of bases not matched to a gene: 3. The CDR3 is 15 residues long. Germline CDR1 and CDR2: SNHLY and FYNNEI. This clonotype was sampled from a human donor who donated a stem cell graft to a child with acute myeloid leukemia. The chain employs TRBV2 and TRBJ2-5; 11 bases map to TRBD2. The sample here was PBMCs from the stem cell graft donor, taken from the stem cell graft. The CDR3 nucleotides are TGTGCCAGCAGTGCCGGGACTAGCGGACAAGAGACCCAGTACTTC. Translating it yields CASSAGTSGQETQYF.